These T cell receptor beta chains were read from a single sample in a study of human T cells and chemical hapten exposure. TCRdb redid the calling of the RACE reads with MiXCR, one entry per CDR3 protein. The data hold tens of thousands of distinct CDR3 sequences, with roughly 13% observed a single time. Source: whole blood, taken in connection with sensitization to the hapten diphenylcyclopropenone (DPC). These receptors were obtained from a woman between 50 and 59 years old with alopecia areata. Some clones in this sample may be carry-over from other donors' samples. The CDR3 runs from the conserved cysteine through the conserved F or W. D genes are given only for firm matches. Size values are once, few and many counts, or a class for expanded clones, and some rows have none.

CDR3 | DNA | V | size | length | J | D
CASSLTGGFQPQHF | TGTGCCAGCAGTTTGACAGGGGGCTTTCAGCCCCAGCATTTT | TRBV12-3/TRBV12-4 | NA | 14 | TRBJ1-5 | TRBD1
CASSFKGAEATEAFF | TGCGCCAGCAGCTTCAAAGGGGCTGAGGCCACTGAAGCTTTCTTT | TRBV5-1 | few | 15 | TRBJ1-1 | NA
CSARFGTIITDTQYF | TGCAGTGCTAGGTTCGGGACTATAATCACAGATACGCAGTATTTT | TRBV20-1 | NA | 15 | TRBJ2-3 | TRBD2
CASSPGLADYNEQFF | TGTGCCAGCAGCCCAGGACTAGCGGATTACAATGAGCAGTTCTTC | TRBV11-3 | few | 15 | TRBJ2-1 | TRBD2
CASSYPLLAGSRNEQFF | TGTGCCAGCAGTTACCCCCTACTAGCGGGATCCCGAAATGAGCAGTTCTTC | TRBV6-6 | many | 17 | TRBJ2-1 | TRBD2
CASSERGGEQYF | TGTGCCAGCAGTGAAAGAGGGGGCGAGCAGTACTTC | TRBV2 | NA | 12 | TRBJ2-7 | NA
CSAQAYNEQFF | TGCAGCGCTCAAGCCTACAATGAGCAGTTCTTC | TRBV20-1 | few | 11 | TRBJ2-1 | NA
CASSLDLLAGLQETQYF | TGTGCCAGCAGCTTAGATCTCCTAGCGGGACTCCAAGAGACCCAGTACTTC | TRBV11-2 | few | 17 | TRBJ2-5 | TRBD2
CSARGLAGVDEQFF | TGCAGTGCTAGAGGACTAGCGGGAGTTGATGAGCAGTTCTTC | TRBV20-1 | few | 14 | TRBJ2-1 | TRBD2
CASSFRLAGGSYNEQFF | TGCGCCAGCAGCTTCAGGCTAGCGGGAGGATCGTACAATGAGCAGTTCTTC | TRBV5-1 | NA | 17 | TRBJ2-1 | TRBD2
CASSFTQDTEAFF | TGTGCCAGCAGTTTTACCCAAGACACTGAAGCTTTCTTT | TRBV12-3/TRBV12-4 | many | 13 | TRBJ1-1 | NA
CSVEFDSSGANVLTF | TGCAGCGTTGAATTCGACTCCTCTGGGGCCAACGTCCTGACTTTC | TRBV29-1 | few | 15 | TRBJ2-6 | NA
CASSPDSTDTQYF | TGTGCCAGCAGCCCGGACAGCACAGATACGCAGTATTTT | TRBV7-9 | many | 13 | TRBJ2-3 | NA
CASSVSPATSYEQYF | TGTGCCAGCAGCGTTAGCCCCGCAACCTCCTACGAGCAGTACTTC | TRBV9 | NA | 15 | TRBJ2-7 | NA
CASRLAGDTGELFF | TGTGCCAGCAGACTAGCGGGAGACACCGGGGAGCTGTTTTTT | TRBV27 | few | 14 | TRBJ2-2 | TRBD2
CATLPGGNQPQHF | TGTGCCACCCTTCCGGGGGGCAATCAGCCCCAGCATTTT | TRBV19 | few | 13 | TRBJ1-5 | NA
CASSLDRERRNEQFF | TGTGCCAGCAGCTTAGATCGGGAGAGAAGGAATGAGCAGTTCTTC | TRBV11-2 | NA | 15 | TRBJ2-1 | NA
CSANQGSFYTF | TGCAGTGCCAACCAGGGATCTTTCTACACCTTC | TRBV20-1 | NA | 11 | TRBJ1-2 | NA
CASSLGGFRRNEQFF | TGTGCCAGCAGCTTAGGCGGGTTTCGGAGGAATGAGCAGTTCTTC | TRBV7-2 | NA | 15 | TRBJ2-1 | NA
CASRLAGSGAETQYF | TGCGCCAGCCGTCTAGCAGGTAGCGGAGCGGAGACCCAGTACTTC | TRBV5-1 | NA | 15 | TRBJ2-5 | NA
CASSRPKAQYF | TGCGCCAGCAGTCGTCCGAAGGCCCAGTACTTC | TRBV23-1 | many | 11 | TRBJ2-5 | NA
CASSLTGGRASEQFF | TGTGCCAGCAGCTTAACTGGCGGGAGGGCAAGTGAGCAGTTCTTC | TRBV7-3 | few | 15 | TRBJ2-1 | TRBD2
CASSREVWGDNEQFF | TGTGCCAGCAGCCGGGAGGTGTGGGGTGACAATGAGCAGTTCTTC | TRBV11-2 | many | 15 | TRBJ2-1 | TRBD2
CSVANRGNQPQHF | TGCAGCGTTGCCAACAGGGGCAATCAGCCCCAGCATTTT | TRBV29-1 | NA | 13 | TRBJ1-5 | NA
CASSLAVPSNYTF | TGTGCCAGCAGCTTAGCGGTGCCGTCTAACTACACCTTC | TRBV7-9 | NA | 13 | TRBJ1-2 | NA
CASSQGRENYGYTF | TGTGCCAGCAGCCAAGGAAGAGAGAACTATGGCTACACCTTC | TRBV3-1 | many | 14 | TRBJ1-2 | NA
CASSIPPDYGYTF | TGTGCCAGTAGTATCCCTCCGGACTATGGCTACACCTTC | TRBV19 | NA | 13 | TRBJ1-2 | NA
CASSPRDRGLGANVLTF | TGTGCCAGCAGCCCCCGGGACAGGGGGCTTGGGGCCAACGTCCTGACTTTC | TRBV11-2 | many | 17 | TRBJ2-6 | TRBD1
CASSPQSGGNSPLHF | TGTGCCAGCAGCCCACAATCTGGGGGTAATTCACCCCTCCACTTT | TRBV7-3 | many | 15 | TRBJ1-6 | NA
CASSRDRRRPQHF | TGTGCCAGCAGCCGGGACAGGAGAAGGCCCCAGCATTTT | TRBV28 | many | 13 | TRBJ1-5 | TRBD1
CSARDLRGIVGYGYTF | TGCAGTGCTAGAGATCTTAGGGGGATCGTGGGCTATGGCTACACCTTC | TRBV20-1 | few | 16 | TRBJ1-2 | NA
CSATGVASGGTELDTQYF | TGCAGTGCTACGGGCGTGGCTAGCGGGGGGACTGAGCTTGATACGCAGTATTTT | TRBV20-1 | NA | 18 | TRBJ2-3 | TRBD2
CASSQRGEGTYEQYF | TGTGCCAGCAGCCAAAGGGGGGAGGGGACCTACGAGCAGTACTTC | TRBV3-1 | many | 15 | TRBJ2-7 | NA
CSVEIRTGGKFF | TGCAGCGTTGAGATAAGGACAGGGGGCAAGTTCTTC | TRBV29-1 | many | 12 | TRBJ2-1 | TRBD1
CSVDRGFTDTQYF | TGCAGCGTAGACAGGGGCTTCACAGATACGCAGTATTTT | TRBV29-1 | NA | 13 | TRBJ2-3 | TRBD1
CASSPQGKDYEQYF | TGTGCCAGCAGTCCCCAGGGGAAGGACTACGAGCAGTACTTC | TRBV6-6 | many | 14 | TRBJ2-7 | NA
CASKLSGELFF | TGTGCCAGCAAGCTGTCCGGGGAGCTGTTTTTT | TRBV28 | many | 11 | TRBJ2-2 | NA
CSVGKGIFNYGYTF | TGCAGCGTTGGGAAGGGAATTTTTAACTATGGCTACACCTTC | TRBV29-1 | NA | 14 | TRBJ1-2 | NA
CAWRTGLTSTDTQYF | TGTGCCTGGAGAACGGGACTGACGTCCACAGATACGCAGTATTTT | TRBV30 | NA | 15 | TRBJ2-3 | NA
CASSQITGGAGRNEQFF | TGCGCCAGCAGCCAAATTACAGGGGGCGCAGGTCGCAATGAGCAGTTCTTC | TRBV4-1 | many | 17 | TRBJ2-1 | TRBD1
CASSLNRGLGAKNIQYF | TGTGCCAGCAGCCTAAACCGGGGCCTGGGAGCCAAAAACATTCAGTACTTC | TRBV11-2 | many | 17 | TRBJ2-4 | NA
CASSQGGQIYGYTF | TGTGCCAGCAGCCAAGGGGGTCAGATCTATGGCTACACCTTC | TRBV3-1 | few | 14 | TRBJ1-2 | NA
CASSLGIGTGNSPLHF | TGTGCCAGCAGCTTAGGTATCGGGACGGGTAATTCACCCCTCCACTTT | TRBV11-2 | many | 16 | TRBJ1-6 | NA
CASSLDPANYNEQFF | TGTGCCAGCAGCTTAGATCCCGCCAACTACAATGAGCAGTTCTTC | TRBV11-2 | many | 15 | TRBJ2-1 | NA
CATSETTGRSGELFF | TGTGCCACCAGTGAAACGACAGGGAGGAGCGGGGAGCTGTTTTTT | TRBV24-1 | few | 15 | TRBJ2-2 | NA
CASSMGQKYNYGYTF | TGTGCCAGTAGTATGGGTCAGAAATATAACTATGGCTACACCTTC | TRBV19 | few | 15 | TRBJ1-2 | NA
CSARETGGPGTQYF | TGCAGTGCTAGAGAGACGGGAGGGCCGGGTACGCAGTATTTT | TRBV20-1 | few | 14 | TRBJ2-3 | TRBD2
CASREGTGLTETQYF | TGTGCCAGCAGGGAAGGGACAGGGCTTACGGAGACCCAGTACTTC | TRBV6-5 | many | 15 | TRBJ2-5 | TRBD1
CASSLVSRAGADTQYF | TGTGCCAGCAGCTTGGTCTCTCGCGCGGGTGCAGATACGCAGTATTTT | TRBV5-6 | NA | 16 | TRBJ2-3 | NA
CSARDTRLAGGPGELFF | TGCAGTGCTAGGGACACAAGACTAGCGGGAGGGCCCGGGGAGCTGTTTTTT | TRBV20-1 | many | 17 | TRBJ2-2 | TRBD2
CASSSPGPFQETQYF | TGTGCCAGCAGCTCACCAGGCCCCTTCCAAGAGACCCAGTACTTC | TRBV11-2 | NA | 15 | TRBJ2-5 | NA
CASSPGHTSGPRSGGELFF | TGTGCCAGCAGCCCGGGGCATACTAGCGGTCCCCGAAGTGGCGGGGAGCTGTTTTTT | TRBV11-2 | few | 19 | TRBJ2-2 | TRBD2
CAIRAHYEQYF | TGTGCCATCAGGGCACATTATGAGCAGTACTTC | TRBV10-3 | NA | 11 | TRBJ2-7 | NA
CASSFSSDGSSYNSPLHF | TGTGCCAGCAGCTTCAGTTCGGACGGGAGCTCCTATAATTCACCCCTCCACTTT | TRBV11-2 | many | 18 | TRBJ1-6 | NA